This entry concerns a single TCR beta chain. This receptor's antigen is unknown. The record has no base qualities; no much larger clone is one base away. Based on the germline V gene (reference sequence), the CDR1 and CDR2 sequences are SEHNR and FQNEAQ. The CDR3, cysteine through phenylalanine, is 13 amino acids long. Of the read, only the CDR3 DNA is kept; its 39 bases are in frame from base 1. Trimming leaves V shorter by 7 bases and J shorter by 6 bases, with the junction holding 8 bases beyond the gene matches. The data stem from a study of cytomegalovirus exposure and HLA in healthy donors (TCRdb year 2017). Context from the whole study: According to a later analysis, one platform produced both the 120 validation repertoires and the approximately 660 repertoires of the first cohort. A separate validation cohort of about 110 different subjects was used in addition to the approximately 700-subject first cohort. To predict cytomegalovirus infection status, the study combined high-throughput TCR immunosequencing, statistical association of individual TCRs with disease status, and machine learning. The study aimed to test whether cataloging public T cell receptors could reveal signatures of past pathogen exposure.

Study-wide conclusions, independent of this receptor: The authors suggested that the approach could potentially be generalized to other disease states and immunological phenotypes. In vitro tests confirmed that three of the cytomegalovirus-associated TCR beta chains recognize cytomegalovirus antigens. A later analysis had no HLA typing for the validation cohort, so co-occurrence there was scored across all 120 repertoires. A total of 150 to 200 TCR beta chains were listed by the study as associated with cytomegalovirus. The classifier was reported to diagnose cytomegalovirus status with high specificity and sensitivity in both the original cohort and the validation cohort. Most TCR sequences were observed very rarely across donors, whereas some public TCRs were present in many individuals. A later analysis found that TCRs clustered in the first cohort also tended to co-occur in the 120 or so validation repertoires, with more than 90% of cluster scores above 0.

Donors formed part of the validation cohort, which comprised 120 subjects and was distinct from the first cohort of under 750 subjects. Libraries were prepared through the immunoSEQ multiplex PCR assay. The original methods were these. To diagnose cytomegalovirus status from the catalog of TCR beta chain sequences, a statistical classification framework was built. Here the immuneACCESS table is served through TCRdb, limited to in-frame sequences with V and J called. Missing clones are a known gap in these copies; in checked studies unresolved V genes cover under half, and the rest lacks a known reason. The D gene and trimming were derived from the DNA, and the V and J assignments and clone size from that table. Within this sample are roughly 120,000 clones, with over 65% of them counted one time only. The ten largest clones represent 2.1% of the sample.

This TCR was sampled from a woman between 25 and 40 years old in good health and CMV-seronegative. The chain is made from TRBV7-9 and TRBJ1-2; TRBD1 agrees with 7 junctional bases. The sample comprised PBMCs. The CDR3 is CASTDRQGNGYTF. In nucleotide form, the sequence is TGTGCCAGCACCGACCGACAGGGCAATGGCTACACCTTC.